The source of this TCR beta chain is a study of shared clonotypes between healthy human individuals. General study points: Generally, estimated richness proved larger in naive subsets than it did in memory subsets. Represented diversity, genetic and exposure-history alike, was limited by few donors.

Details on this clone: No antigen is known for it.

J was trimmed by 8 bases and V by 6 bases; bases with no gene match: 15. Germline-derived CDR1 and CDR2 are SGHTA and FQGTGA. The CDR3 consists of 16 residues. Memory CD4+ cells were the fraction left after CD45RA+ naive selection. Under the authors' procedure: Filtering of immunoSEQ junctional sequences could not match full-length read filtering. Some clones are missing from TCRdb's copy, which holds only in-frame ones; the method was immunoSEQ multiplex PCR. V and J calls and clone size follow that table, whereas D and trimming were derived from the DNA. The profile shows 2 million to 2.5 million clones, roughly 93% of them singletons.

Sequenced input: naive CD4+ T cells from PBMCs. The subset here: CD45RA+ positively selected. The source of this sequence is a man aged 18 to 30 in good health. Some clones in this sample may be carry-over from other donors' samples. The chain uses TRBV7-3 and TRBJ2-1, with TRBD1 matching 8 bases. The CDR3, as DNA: TGTGCCAGCAGTACAGGGGGTCAGGTAGCGAGGCATGAGCAGTTCTTC. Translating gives CASSTGGQVARHEQFF.